The rows below give T cell receptor beta chains drawn from one sample of a study of OX40 agonist ivuxolimab in advanced cancers. TCRdb's copy holds only in-frame clones and misses some; the assay was immunoSEQ multiplex PCR. This sample yields tens of thousands of clones, of which approximately 85% are seen a single time; roughly 2.5% belongs to the top ten. The sequences come from CD4+ or CD8+ T cells sorted from blood, collected in a trial of the OX40 agonist ivuxolimab. These receptors all come from an adult with an advanced solid tumor such as melanoma, head and neck, liver or kidney cancer. Both conserved end residues are part of each CDR3. A D gene is named only where the DNA matches it firmly. Expanded clones are given a class, and other clones once, few, many or no size at all.

clone_size	d_call	v_call	j_call	cdr3_aa	cdr3_nt
once	TRBD2	TRBV6-1	TRBJ2-7	CASSGLAGGITSRSYEQYF	TGTGCCAGCAGTGGACTAGCGGGGGGGATTACGAGTAGGTCCTACGAGCAGTACTTC
once	.	TRBV9	TRBJ1-6	CASSVGALHNSPLHF	TGTGCCAGCAGCGTCGGGGCCCTTCATAATTCACCCCTCCACTTT
.	.	TRBV5-8	TRBJ2-2	CASSPTGSNTGELFF	TGTGCCAGCAGCCCAACAGGGTCGAACACCGGGGAGCTGTTTTTT
.	.	TRBV2	TRBJ2-5	CASSFSQETQYF	TGTGCCAGCAGTTTTTCCCAAGAGACCCAGTACTTC
.	.	TRBV9	TRBJ2-7	CASSVGGGIYEQYF	TGTGCCAGCAGCGTAGGCGGGGGCATCTACGAGCAGTACTTC
once	.	TRBV2	TRBJ1-3	CASSYRSSSGNTIYF	TGTGCCAGCAGTTACAGGTCCTCCTCTGGAAACACCATATATTTT
.	TRBD2	TRBV5-4	TRBJ2-7	CASSFGGGFSEQYF	TGTGCCAGCAGCTTTGGGGGAGGGTTCTCCGAGCAGTACTTC
.	TRBD1	TRBV27	TRBJ1-2	CASSLSPTGGTSPNYGYTF	TGTGCCAGCAGTTTATCTCCCACAGGGGGCACTTCTCCTAACTATGGCTACACCTTC
.	TRBD2	TRBV7-2	TRBJ2-3	CASSLAGTRGTDTQYF	TGTGCCAGCAGCTTAGCCGGGACTAGAGGCACAGATACGCAGTATTTT
.	.	TRBV6-6	TRBJ1-2	CASSYSGRRNYGYTF	TGTGCCAGCAGTTACTCGGGCAGGAGGAACTATGGCTACACCTTC
.	.	TRBV15	TRBJ2-1	CATSRAQGEQFF	TGTGCCACCAGCAGAGCCCAAGGGGAGCAGTTCTTC
.	TRBD1	TRBV2	TRBJ2-7	CASSVGQEDEQYF	TGTGCCAGCAGTGTGGGACAGGAGGACGAGCAGTACTTC
.	.	TRBV5-1	TRBJ1-1	CASSLDRVVNTEAFF	TGCGCCAGCAGCTTGGACAGGGTTGTGAACACTGAAGCTTTCTTT
.	.	TRBV9	TRBJ2-2	CASSVAGDLGGELFF	TGTGCCAGCAGCGTAGCCGGGGACTTGGGCGGGGAGCTGTTTTTT
.	TRBD1	TRBV2	TRBJ1-5	CASTDREYQPQHF	TGTGCCAGCACGGACAGGGAATATCAGCCCCAGCATTTT
.	.	TRBV27	TRBJ2-7	CASSLGYGVVLYF	TGTGCCAGCAGTTTAGGTTATGGGGTTGTTTTGTACTTC
.	TRBD1	TRBV7-9	TRBJ1-1	CASSGDRESSEAFF	TGTGCCAGCAGTGGGGACAGGGAAAGTTCTGAAGCTTTCTTT
.	.	TRBV25-1	TRBJ1-5	CASRGQMEPQHF	TGTGCCAGCAGAGGTCAGATGGAGCCCCAGCATTTT
.	.	TRBV18	TRBJ1-5	CASSLDGNQPQHF	TGTGCCAGCTCACTAGACGGGAATCAGCCCCAGCATTTT
.	TRBD2	TRBV9	TRBJ2-3	CASSPRLAGGLADTQYF	TGTGCCAGCAGCCCGAGACTAGCGGGGGGGCTCGCAGATACGCAGTATTTT
.	TRBD1	TRBV10-3	TRBJ2-5	CAIKGTESQETQYF	TGTGCCATCAAGGGGACAGAATCCCAAGAGACCCAGTACTTC
.	.	TRBV2	TRBJ1-3	CASSLQGTGNTIYF	TGTGCCAGCAGTTTACAGGGAACCGGAAACACCATATATTTT
.	TRBD2	TRBV6-1	TRBJ2-3	CASSVTSGYTDTQYF	TGTGCCAGCAGCGTGACTAGCGGTTACACAGATACGCAGTATTTT
.	.	TRBV5-4	TRBJ2-4	CASSSWGWGFENIQYF	TGTGCCAGCAGCTCTTGGGGGTGGGGCTTCGAAAACATTCAGTACTTC
.	.	TRBV7-2	TRBJ1-5	CASSLAREGQPQHF	TGTGCCAGCAGCTTAGCGAGGGAGGGACAGCCCCAGCATTTT
.	.	TRBV9	TRBJ1-3	CASSTGNTIYF	TGTGCCAGCAGCACCGGGAACACCATATATTTT
.	TRBD2	TRBV27	TRBJ2-1	CASSFSLAGGGEQFF	TGTGCCAGCAGTTTTTCCCTAGCGGGGGGTGGAGAGCAGTTCTTC
.	.	TRBV6-1	TRBJ1-3	CASSEWGNTIYF	TGTGCCAGCAGTGAATGGGGAAACACCATATATTTT
.	TRBD2	TRBV5-1	TRBJ2-5	CASSYAGEETQYF	TGCGCCAGCAGCTACGCGGGGGAAGAGACCCAGTACTTC
many	.	TRBV2	TRBJ1-2	CASSEWAGANYGYTF	TGTGCCAGCAGTGAATGGGCAGGGGCTAACTATGGCTACACCTTC
once	TRBD1	TRBV9	TRBJ1-5	CASSATGYSNQPQHF	TGTGCCAGCAGCGCGACAGGGTATAGCAATCAGCCCCAGCATTTT
.	TRBD1	TRBV9	TRBJ1-2	CASSARDRGYYGYTF	TGTGCCAGCAGCGCCCGGGACAGGGGCTACTATGGCTACACCTTC
.	.	TRBV28	TRBJ2-5	CASSSGGTAQETQYF	TGTGCCAGCAGTTCCGGAGGGACAGCCCAAGAGACCCAGTACTTC